This T cell receptor beta chain was profiled in a study of blood T cells in healthy people across ages. This clonotype appeared once. Sample-barcoded 5' priming and a J-beta primer mix drove a second PCR of roughly 7 to 11 cycles. TCRdb itself ran the 5' RACE reads through MiXCR, one entry per CDR3 protein. The data contain around 1.5 million distinct CDR3 sequences, 59% of them singletons. Deletions cut 3 bases from V and 3 bases from J, with 13 bases between. CDR1 and CDR2 from the germline V gene are SEHNR and FQNEAQ (reference sequence). This CDR3 region has 15 residues. The chain employs TRBV7-9 and TRBJ2-3; tentative D call: TRBD2 (6 bases). Sequencing was done on a sample of blood. The clonotype was recovered from a man aged 18-30 years in good health. In DNA, the CDR3 is TGTGCCAGCAGCTTGCGCGGGGAGAAAACAGATACGCAGTATTTT. Protein: CASSLRGEKTDTQYF.